Below are 7 T cell receptor beta chains sequenced from a single sample in a study of response to subunit inactivated influenza vaccine. TCRdb fed the RT-PCR reads into MiXCR, producing one record per CDR3 protein. The sample carries just under 550,000 distinct CDR3 sequences, around 21% recorded once. These data were also filed under a second study, of T cells expressing NK-cell markers. In that study: TCR beta cDNA was made by 5'RACE template switching with UMIs.

This specimen consisted of CD4+ T cells sorted from PBMCs, obtained approximately 13 days after vaccination. All receptors derive from a man aged 50-60 years who received an inactivated influenza vaccine.

The chain employs TRBV30 and TRBJ1-1, with D unresolved. V was pared by 5 bases and J by 0 bases, with 13 bases between. Per germline, CDR1 GTSNPN and CDR2 SVGIG (reference sequence). The CDR3 covers 14 residues. The CDR3: CAWYSGPMNTEAFF. In nucleotides, the CDR3 is TGTGCCTGGTATTCCGGGCCCATGAACACTGAAGCTTTCTTT.

The V gene is TRBV24-1, the J gene TRBJ2-1; 8 bases are a match to TRBD2. V lost 5 bases, J lost 10 bases, and 15 bases stayed unmatched. Germline-derived CDR1 and CDR2 are KGHDR and SFDVKD. The CDR3 consists of 16 residues. The CDR3 reads CATSASAGLVGREQFF. The CDR3, as DNA: TGTGCCACCAGTGCCTCGGCGGGACTAGTAGGTAGGGAGCAGTTCTTC.

This clonotype was counted only a few times. The chain recombines TRBV6-2 or TRBV6-3 with TRBJ2-2, with D perhaps TRBD1 (6 bases). CDR1 and CDR2 from the germline V gene are MNHEY and SVGEGT. There are 17 residues in the CDR3. Trimming cost V 2 bases and J 0 bases, with 13 bases left between them. This CDR3 reads CASSYGQGTTNTGELFF. CDR3 in DNA: TGTGCCAGCAGTTACGGGCAGGGGACGACGAACACCGGGGAGCTGTTTTTT.

The V and J genes are TRBV28 and TRBJ1-2; D call uncertain. This CDR3 is built from 15 residues. The ends were cut back, 5 bases at V and 1 base at J, with 14 bases in the middle. The germline V gene has CDR1 MDHEN and CDR2 SYDVKM. The CDR3 bases are TGTGCCAGCAGTCTCCCTAAGGGTTATAACTATGGCTACACCTTC. Amino acid sequence: CASSLPKGYNYGYTF.

The rearrangement joins TRBV4-3 to TRBJ2-7, with 9 bases that match TRBD1. In germline, CDR1 is LGHNA, CDR2 YSLEER. The trim removed 4 bases at V and 1 base at J, leaving 8 bases unmatched. The CDR3 spans 16 residues. The CDR3 reads CASSRGQGPLSYEQYF. The CDR3 nucleotides read TGCGCCAGCAGCCGAGGACAGGGGCCCCTTTCCTACGAGCAGTACTTC.

This clonotype was seen once. The chain links TRBV20-1 to TRBJ2-5; 8 bases agree with TRBD2. The CDR3 totals 15 residues. The trim removed 3 bases at V and 5 bases at J, leaving 11 bases unmatched. Germline-derived CDR1 and CDR2 are DFQATT and SNEGSKA (reference sequence). The CDR3 sequence is CSASGRTGGLETQYF. The CDR3 region has the DNA TGCAGTGCTAGTGGGAGAACGGGGGGGCTTGAGACCCAGTACTTC.

This clonotype was recorded a few times. This sequence joins TRBV7-2 and TRBJ1-2; TRBD1 matches 9 bases. This CDR3 spans 12 amino acids. Trimming cost V 5 bases and J 7 bases; bases outside gene matches: 2. The germline gives CDR1 SGHTA, CDR2 FQGNSA. CDR3 loop: CASSRDRAGYTF. CDR3 DNA: TGTGCCAGCAGCCGGGACAGGGCTGGCTACACCTTC. Full variable domain (remainder filled in from reference TRBV7-2 and TRBJ1-2): GAGVSQSPSNKVTEKGKDVELRCDPISGHTALYWYRQSLGQGLEFLIYFQGNSAPDKSGLPSDRFSAERTGGSVSTLTIQRTQQEDSAVYLCASSRDRAGYTFGSGTRLTVV.